This entry concerns a single T cell receptor beta chain. Antigen: not known. Memory CD4+ cells were the fraction left after CD45RA+ naive selection. These data are taken from a study of shared clonotypes between healthy human individuals. Each cell subset's genomic DNA was divided evenly among several immunoSEQ plates. Assay: immunoSEQ multiplex PCR; the TCRdb copy retains only in-frame clones and omits some. This table holds some 790,000 clones, 72% found once. Study-level findings and limits: Compared with memory subsets, naive subsets generally had larger estimated richness. Measured sharing among donors was expected to vary with sequencing depth.

The ends were cut back, 10 bases at V and 6 bases at J, with 19 bases in the middle. Germline lookup yields CDR1 MNHEY and CDR2 SMNVEV (reference sequence). The CDR3 is 15 residues long. This TCR derives from a woman between 25 and 40 years old in good health. Sequenced: memory CD4+ T cells sorted from blood. The subset denotes: CD45RA-negative fraction. This rearrangement joins TRBV27 to TRBJ1-6; possibly TRBD1 for D (5 bases). The CDR3 is CATRTRGASNSPLHF. CDR3 in DNA: TGTGCCACTCGCACTCGAGGGGCGAGTAATTCACCCCTCCACTTT.